The T cell receptor (beta chain) described here comes from a study of CD8 T cells in Susac syndrome. The authors reverse transcribed roughly 0.5 to 1 ug RNA with random hexamers. One entry per CDR3 protein results from TCRdb running MiXCR on the immunoSEQ multiplex PCR reads. The sample has roughly 80,000 distinct CDR3 sequences; 91% are singletons. The CDR3 is made up of 16 amino acids. Looked up from germline, CDR1 is MNHNS and CDR2 is SASEGT. Trimming left V 7 bases short and J 6 bases short, with 22 bases between. TCR beta sequencing was performed on blood CD8+ and CD4+ T cells. The multiple sclerosis control group consisted of treatment-naive patients whose relapsing-remitting disease, which was either stable or active, fulfilled revised McDonald criteria. Negative isolation yielded the CD8+ and CD4+ T cells, while FACS enriched the TEMRA cells.

The receptor was derived from a human donor with multiple sclerosis. The V and J genes are TRBV6-1 and TRBJ2-1; D may be TRBD1 or TRBD2 (6 bases each). Source material: CD8+ T cells from PBMCs. The CDR3 sequence: CASNQGGVWGLNEQFF. DNA for the CDR3: TGTGCCAGCAACCAGGGAGGAGTTTGGGGGCTCAATGAGCAGTTCTTC.